The TCR beta chain described here comes from a study of blood T cell repertoires in COVID-19. This CDR3 is 12 amino acids long. The V gene lost 6 bases and the J gene lost 7 bases, with 10 bases spanning the gap. Germline lookup yields CDR1 KGHSH and CDR2 LQKENI. Sequencing used immunoSEQ multiplex PCR; TCRdb keeps in-frame clones, though not all of them. The sample lists about 330,000 clones, about 87% seen once, with 5% to 6% in the top ten. The chain couples TRBV18 to TRBJ2-1; maybe TRBD2 (5 bases). Material for sequencing was PBMCs or T cells enriched from blood (not recorded which). The origin of this receptor is a man aged 25 to 45 who had recovered from COVID-19. CDR3 sequence: CASSPTRNEQFF. CDR3 bases: TGTGCCAGCTCCCCTACTAGAAATGAGCAGTTCTTC. Looking up the rest from reference TRBV18 and TRBJ2-1 gives the full variable domain: NAGVMQNPRHLVRRRGQEARLRCSPMKGHSHVYWYRQLPEEGLKFMVYLQKENIIDESGMPKERFSAEFPKEGPSILRIQQVVRGDSAAYFCASSPTRNEQFFGPGTRLTVL.